This TCR beta chain was sequenced in a study of CD8 T cells in ankylosing spondylitis. Findings of the study overall: What seemed typical of ankylosing spondylitis blood was a TCR beta motif built from several highly homologous variants.

Looked up from germline, CDR1 is MNHEY and CDR2 is SMNVEV (reference sequence). The CDR3 runs to 13 residues. The V gene lost 5 bases and the J gene lost 2 bases, with 10 bases spanning the gap. This clonotype was observed many times. Its antigen is unknown. MiXCR was run by TCRdb on the 5' RACE reads, yielding one entry per CDR3 protein. Among about 460,000 distinct CDR3 sequences listed, about 5.2% were seen once. The sample taken for sequencing was blood, either unsorted or a sorted T cell fraction (not recorded which). The V and J genes are TRBV27 and TRBJ2-7, with D possibly matching TRBD1 (6 bases). This receptor was taken from a male donor with ankylosing spondylitis. The CDR3 nucleotides are TGTGCCAGCAGTCTACAGGGTGCCTACGAGCAGTACTTC. Its translation: CASSLQGAYEQYF.